This T cell receptor (beta chain) originates from a study of T cells in localized non-small cell lung cancer. Overall study findings and caveats: The study linked higher blood T cell density to longer overall survival. For the top 100 tumor clones, a median roughly 55 also appeared in adjacent lung. Sequencing covered just one tumor region, so heterogeneity cannot be ruled out.

On this clone: The antigen remains undetermined.

TCRdb's copy holds only in-frame clones and misses some; the assay was immunoSEQ multiplex PCR. The sample includes fewer than 8,000 clones, around 93% of them seen just once. The CDR3 is 13 residues long. Germline CDR1 and CDR2: MNHEY and SVGAGI. V was clipped by 5 bases and J by 5 bases, with 12 bases between them. This specimen consisted of peripheral blood, obtained before any cancer treatment. The receptor was isolated from a woman aged 35 to 70 with stage I lung adenocarcinoma. This rearrangement joins TRBV6-5 to TRBJ1-2; maybe TRBD1 (5 bases). CDR3 residues: CASSHDGAYGYTF. CDR3 nucleotide sequence: TGTGCCAGCAGTCACGACGGGGCTTATGGCTACACCTTC.